Below, 28 T cell receptor beta chains from the same sample are listed, as sequenced in a study of blood T cell repertoires in COVID-19. Profiling relied on immunoSEQ multiplex PCR, and the TCRdb table lists in-frame clones only, not all of them. The table has around 160,000 clones, 75% to 85% seen once. Sequenced input: peripheral blood. These receptor sequences come from a human donor with acute or convalescent COVID-19. The donor label of this sample is uncertain.

The chain recombines TRBV14 with TRBJ1-2; D might be TRBD1 (5 bases). Trimming shortened V by 4 bases and J by 8 bases, and 29 bases separated the two germline ends. Germline assignment: CDR1 SGHDN and CDR2 FVKESK. The CDR3 totals 18 residues. The CDR3 protein is CASSPLLFGTEYLSGYTF. Here the CDR3 DNA reads TGTGCCAGCAGCCCTCTTTTATTCGGGACTGAATATTTATCAGGCTACACCTTC.

This clone has only one observation. The V gene is TRBV10-1, the J gene TRBJ1-6; D unclear. Germline V lookup: CDR1 WNHNN, CDR2 SYGVQD (reference sequence). CDR3 length equals 14 residues. The V gene lost 6 bases and the J gene lost 5 bases, with 11 bases spanning the gap. The CDR3 reads CASSPQANNSPLHF. CDR3 in DNA: TGCGCCAGCAGCCCGCAGGCGAATAATTCACCCCTCCACTTT.

V gene TRBV7-9 combines with J gene TRBJ2-3, with 7 bases matching TRBD1. J was trimmed by 4 bases and V by 6 bases; bases with no gene match: 4. Germline CDR1 and CDR2: SEHNR and FQNEAQ (reference sequence). This CDR3 has 13 amino acids. CDR3 loop: CASSFTGADTQYF. The CDR3 DNA reads TGTGCCAGCAGTTTCACAGGGGCAGATACGCAGTATTTT. Supplemented by reference TRBV7-9 and TRBJ2-3, the full variable domain reads DTGVSQNPRHKITKRGQNVTFRCDPISEHNRLYWYRQTLGQGPEFLTYFQNEAQLEKSRLLSDRFSAERPKGSFSTLEIQRTEQGDSAMYLCASSFTGADTQYFGPGTRLTVL.

This clone was detected a few times. This chain links TRBV5-4 with TRBJ2-7; no firm D call. Trimming stripped 0 bases from V and 3 bases from J, with 7 bases between. Germline CDR1 SGHNT, CDR2 YYREEE (reference sequence). The CDR3 covers 13 residues. CDR3 residues: CASSLDYLYEQYV. DNA for the CDR3: TGTGCCAGCAGCTTGGACTACCTCTACGAGCAGTACGTC.

The V gene is TRBV2, the J gene TRBJ2-7, with TRBD2 as a possible D gene (7 bases). CDR3 length: 14 amino acids. Germline-derived CDR1 and CDR2 are SNHLY and FYNNEI. Trimming pared 7 bases from V and 2 bases from J, leaving 15 bases between. CDR3 sequence reads: CASNEGGEAYEQYF. Here the CDR3 DNA reads TGTGCCAGCAATGAGGGGGGGGAGGCCTACGAGCAGTACTTC.

The rearrangement links TRBV5-1 to TRBJ1-2; 7 nucleotides line up with TRBD1. With 2 bases clipped from V and 4 bases from J, the junction kept 11 bases outside the gene matches. There are 16 residues in the CDR3. Germline V lookup: CDR1 SGHRS, CDR2 YFSETQ. CDR3 nucleotide sequence: TGCGCCAGCAGCTTAGGACAGGAGCCCTCCTTCTATGGCTACACCTTC. Encoded protein: CASSLGQEPSFYGYTF.

The chain has TRBV9 and TRBJ2-2; D might be TRBD2 (5 bases). Germline V gene sequence: CDR1 SGDLS, CDR2 YYNGEE. V was clipped by 6 bases and J by 3 bases, with 12 bases between them. This CDR3 spans 14 amino acids. CDR3 in amino acids: CASNPGGDTGELFF. CDR3 DNA: TGTGCCAGCAACCCCGGAGGTGACACCGGGGAGCTGTTTTTT.

The genes are TRBV2 and TRBJ2-2, with 8 bases aligning to TRBD1. CDR3 size: 16 residues. Germline CDR1 reads SNHLY; CDR2 reads FYNNEI. Losses at the gene ends were 8 bases for V and 2 bases for J; bases not matched to a gene: 10. CDR3 coding DNA: TGTGCCAGCCTCGACCGACAGGGGCTTAACACCGGGGAGCTGTTTTTT. The encoded protein is CASLDRQGLNTGELFF.

The rearrangement uses TRBV19 and TRBJ2-1, with 7 bases matching TRBD2. The germline V gene encodes CDR1 LNHDA and CDR2 SQIVND (reference sequence). With 5 bases clipped from V and 7 bases from J, the junction kept 8 bases outside the gene matches. The CDR3 length is 14 residues. CDR3 amino acids: CASSFAGELNEQFF. The CDR3 coding sequence is TGTGCCAGTAGTTTCGCGGGGGAACTGAATGAGCAGTTCTTC.

The chain has TRBV19 and TRBJ1-5; D is uncertain. The CDR3 has 14 residues. Germline-derived CDR1 and CDR2 are LNHDA and SQIVND (reference sequence). Trimming took off 5 bases at V and 7 bases at J, with 15 bases between the two ends. The CDR3 protein is CASSADSDGQPQHF. Written as DNA, the CDR3 is TGTGCCAGTAGTGCCGACTCTGACGGGCAGCCCCAGCATTTT.

V gene TRBV11-1 combines with J gene TRBJ1-1, with D hard to call. V lost 1 base and J lost 4, with 13 bases in between. Looked up from germline, CDR1 is SGHAT and CDR2 is FQDESV (reference sequence). The CDR3 is 15 residues long. Written as DNA, the CDR3 is TGTGCCAGCAGCTTAGGGTTCGGGATGGGCACTGAAGCTTTCTTT. This encodes CASSLGFGMGTEAFF.

The rearrangement joins TRBV6-1 to TRBJ2-1, with no clear D. The CDR3 has 14 amino acids. Germline V CDR1 and CDR2: MNHNS, SASEGT. The V gene lost 2 bases and the J gene lost 4 bases, with 9 bases spanning the gap. The CDR3 nucleotides are TGTGCCAGCAGTGAATCCGGGTTATACAATGAGCAGTTCTTC. Translating it yields CASSESGLYNEQFF.

This chain uses TRBV7-9 with TRBJ1-4, with D perhaps TRBD1 (5 bases). The V gene lost 3 bases and the J gene lost 8 bases, with 13 bases spanning the gap. From germline, CDR1 is SEHNR and CDR2 FQNEAQ (reference sequence). CDR3 length equals 14 residues. In DNA, the CDR3 is TGTGCCAGCAGCTTGACAGTACAAGGGGAAAAACTGTTTTTT. Its translation is CASSLTVQGEKLFF. Together with reference TRBV7-9 and TRBJ1-4, the CDR3 gives the full variable domain: DTGVSQNPRHKITKRGQNVTFRCDPISEHNRLYWYRQTLGQGPEFLTYFQNEAQLEKSRLLSDRFSAERPKGSFSTLEIQRTEQGDSAMYLCASSLTVQGEKLFFGSGTQLSVL.

This clone was seen more than once but under ten times. J is TRBJ1-6 and V is TRBV3-1 (or the pseudogene TRBV3-2); 8 bases agree with TRBD1. The germline V gene has CDR1 LGHDT and CDR2 YNNKEL (reference sequence). This CDR3 has 14 amino acids. V shed 5 bases, J shed 8 bases, and the junction held 5 bases outside the gene matches. In DNA, the CDR3 is TGTGCCAGCAGCGACAGGGGATCGGATTCACCCCTCCACTTT. Translated: CASSDRGSDSPLHF.

This clone was observed many times. The chain couples TRBV10-3 to TRBJ2-7; D uncertain. With 0 bases removed from V and 4 bases from J, the gap between germline ends came to 13 bases. The V gene's germline CDR1 is ENHRY and CDR2 SYGVKD. This CDR3 spans 15 amino acids. The CDR3 DNA reads TGTGCCATCAGTGAGTCGGTCCCTGGGCCTTACGAGCAGTACTTC. Its translation: CAISESVPGPYEQYF.

This chain joins TRBV15 and TRBJ2-1; D is perhaps TRBD2 (7 bases). The CDR3 covers 13 residues. Germline V gene sequence: CDR1 LNHNV, CDR2 YYDKDF (reference sequence). The V end lost 7 bases, the J end lost 8 bases, and 15 bases lay between the germline ends. CDR3 DNA: TGTGCCACCATCGCTACGGGGGGCGATGAGCAGTTCTTC. Protein sequence: CATIATGGDEQFF. The variable domain in full, with the rest retrieved from reference TRBV15 and TRBJ2-1, is DAMVIQNPRYQVTQFGKPVTLSCSQTLNHNVMYWYQQKSSQAPKLLFHYYDKDFNNEADTPDNFQSRRPNTSFCFLDIRSPGLGDTAMYLCATIATGGDEQFFGPGTRLTVL.

The chain recombines TRBV29-1 with TRBJ2-3; a possible D gene is TRBD2 (5 bases). Trimming pared 6 bases from V and 0 bases from J, leaving 13 bases between. Germline V gene lookup returns CDR1 SQVTM and CDR2 ANQGSEA. This CDR3 contains 14 residues. The CDR3 nucleotides are TGCAGCGTCTCCGGGATTACTAGCACAGATACGCAGTATTTT. Encoded protein: CSVSGITSTDTQYF.

J is TRBJ2-7 and V is TRBV25-1; a weak D match, TRBD1 (6 bases). V dropped 8 bases and J dropped 6 bases, with 11 bases sitting between them. Looked up from germline, CDR1 is MGHDK and CDR2 is SYGVNS. This CDR3 is built from 11 residues. The DNA of the CDR3 is TGTGCCAGCGGACAGTCCCTCGAGCAGTACTTC. Encoded protein: CASGQSLEQYF.

This clone has only one observation. The chain employs TRBV3-1 (or the pseudogene TRBV3-2) and TRBJ1-1, with 7 bases identical to TRBD1. V lost 6 bases, J lost 0 bases, and 13 bases stayed unmatched. Germline values: CDR1 LGHDT, CDR2 YNNKEL (reference sequence). CDR3 length equals 17 residues. The CDR3 DNA sequence: TGTGCCAGCAGTCCCGGCCCCTCCGGGACAGTGAACACTGAAGCTTTCTTT. Residues: CASSPGPSGTVNTEAFF.

The V gene is TRBV5-6, the J gene TRBJ2-7; no firm D call. CDR3 length equals 12 residues. Per germline, CDR1 SGHDT and CDR2 YYEEEE. Trimming pared 1 base from V and 4 bases from J, leaving 6 bases between. The CDR3: CASSLNSYEQYV. The DNA of the CDR3 is TGTGCCAGCAGCTTGAATAGTTACGAGCAGTACGTC.

The chain uses TRBV7-6 and TRBJ1-1; 11 nucleotides match TRBD1. After removal of 4 bases from V and 5 bases from J, the junction contained 9 bases not matched to a gene. The CDR3 loop spans 16 amino acids. Germline V gene lookup returns CDR1 SGHVS and CDR2 FNYEAQ. CDR3 DNA sequence: TGTGCCAGCAGCTCTCCCCGGACAGGGGGCATTACTGAAGCTTTCTTT. The encoded protein is CASSSPRTGGITEAFF.

This clone was detected only a few times. This sequence joins TRBV11-2 and TRBJ2-2, with TRBD1 identical over 11 bases. CDR3 length: 15 amino acids. The V and J ends lost 4 bases and 5 bases, in that order; junction bases with no gene match: 3. CDR1 is SGHAT, CDR2 FQNNGV, per germline. The DNA for the CDR3 is TGTGCCAGCAGCTCATGGGACAGGGGGACCGGGGAGCTGTTTTTT. This encodes CASSSWDRGTGELFF.

CDR3 in DNA: TGTGCCAGCAGCTTATACTACGGGAGTGGGGCTTTCTTT. As protein: CASSLYYGSGAFF. This chain links TRBV11-3 with TRBJ1-1; no clear D. The germline V gene encodes CDR1 SGHNT and CDR2 YENEEA. The CDR3 length is 13 residues. Trimming stripped 2 bases from V and 11 bases from J, with 15 bases between.

This clone has only one observation. This chain uses TRBV11-2 with TRBJ1-6; no clear D. The CDR3 is made up of 18 amino acids. V lost 0 bases and J lost 3, with 15 bases in between. From germline, CDR1 is SGHAT and CDR2 FQNNGV. This chain's CDR3 is CASSLDLSRSYYNSPLHF. CDR3 DNA: TGTGCCAGCAGCTTAGATCTAAGCAGGTCCTACTATAATTCACCCCTCCACTTT.

The chain is built from TRBV4-1 and TRBJ2-6; D possibly corresponds to TRBD2 (5 bases). CDR1 is MGHRA, CDR2 YSYEKL, per germline. The germline V and J ends were trimmed by 4 bases and 2 bases, with 9 bases remaining between them. There are 15 residues in the CDR3. CDR3 sequence: CASSPEEAGANVLTF. The CDR3 nucleotides read TGCGCCAGCAGCCCCGAGGAGGCTGGGGCCAACGTCCTGACTTTC.

The CDR3 DNA sequence: TGTGCCAGTAGTATAGCTGGCCCGTCCGGGGGTAGCAATCAGCCCCAGCATTTT. Its translation is CASSIAGPSGGSNQPQHF. This chain joins TRBV19 and TRBJ1-5, with D possibly TRBD1 on 5 matching bases. Deletions cut 1 base from V and 0 bases from J, with 16 bases between. This CDR3 is built from 18 residues. Germline V gives CDR1 LNHDA, CDR2 SQIVND (reference sequence).

The J gene is TRBJ2-6, the V gene TRBV14; tentatively, D is TRBD2 (5 bases). Trimming took off 4 bases at V and 4 bases at J, with 11 bases between the two ends. The CDR3 has 15 residues. The V gene's germline CDR1 is SGHDN and CDR2 FVKESK. The CDR3 region has the DNA TGTGCCAGCAGCCTTTCCAGGAGGGGGGCCAACGTCCTGACTTTC. Protein sequence: CASSLSRRGANVLTF. The variable domain in full, completed from reference TRBV14 and TRBJ2-6, reads EAGVTQFPSHSVIEKGQTVTLRCDPISGHDNLYWYRRVMGKEIKFLLHFVKESKQDESGMPNNRFLAERTGGTYSTLKVQPAELEDSGVYFCASSLSRRGANVLTFGAGSRLTVL.

This chain uses TRBV5-6 with TRBJ1-6; the D is unclear. The CDR3 loop spans 14 amino acids. From germline, CDR1 is SGHDT and CDR2 YYEEEE. V was pared by 4 bases and J by 3 bases, with 8 bases between. The CDR3 loop is CASSPGSYNSPLHF. In nucleotides, the CDR3 is TGTGCCAGCAGCCCCGGGAGCTATAATTCACCCCTCCACTTT.